The following is a T cell receptor (beta chain) sequence with its context. Antigen unknown. A multiplex PCR was run with 60 Vbeta primers and 13 Jbeta primers. The data were produced by immunoSEQ multiplex PCR, yet TCRdb's version contains in-frame clones alone and is incomplete. The table has roughly 190,000 clones, around 87% seen once. The germline V and J ends were trimmed by 1 base and 0 bases, with 9 bases remaining between them. The germline gives CDR1 SEHNR, CDR2 FQNEAQ (reference sequence). The CDR3 runs to 15 residues. The data are from a study of cytomegalovirus exposure and HLA in healthy donors. Whole-study context: Earlier, 90 million to 140 million unique TCR beta sequences were recovered from approximately 180 million T cells by an analysis. Membership in the Caucasian-associated ancestry cluster was found for about 80% of approximately 400 genotyped donors.

Findings and limits, study-wide: Common viral pathogens seemed, in a later analysis, to connect with several of the most significant clusters.

There were likely unrecorded immune exposures, though donors were nominally healthy when sampled. The sample consisted of PBMCs. The chain combines TRBV7-9 with TRBJ1-1, with D unclear. The TCR originated in a boy aged 2 to 10 in good health and CMV-seronegative. CDR3: CASSLGATVNTEAFF. CDR3 DNA sequence: TGTGCCAGCAGCTTAGGGGCGACCGTGAACACTGAAGCTTTCTTT.